This T cell receptor (beta chain) was recovered during a study of T cell changes during pregnancy in multiple sclerosis. Produced via immunoSEQ multiplex PCR; TCRdb's table is partial and in-frame only. The sample comprises under 30,000 clones, over 85% of which are singletons, and 9.4% rests with the top ten. V shed 6 bases and J 4 bases; nucleotides not matched to a gene: 8. Germline V gives CDR1 MNHNY, CDR2 SVGAGI (reference sequence). The CDR3 is 14 residues long. This material consisted of CD8+ T cells from peripheral blood mononuclear cells, taken in the third trimester of pregnancy. This chain links TRBV6-6 with TRBJ2-5; 7 positions match TRBD1. The clonotype was recovered from a female donor in good health, enrolled as a control in a pregnancy study. This chain's CDR3 is CASRKGTASETQYF. Here the CDR3 DNA reads TGTGCCAGCAGAAAGGGGACAGCCTCAGAGACCCAGTACTTC.